This is a list of T cell receptor beta chains from one sample in a study of cytomegalovirus exposure and HLA in healthy donors. Repertoires were generated with immunoSEQ multiplex PCR, while TCRdb's copy carries only in-frame clones and drops some. This sample has about 140,000 clones, with around 80% found just once. The sequencing input was PBMCs. These receptors originate from a young man in good health. Both conserved end residues are part of each CDR3. A D gene is named only where the DNA matches it firmly. Rows may omit the clone size; those that give it use once, few, many or a size class.

clone size,J gene,V gene,D gene,CDR3 DNA,CDR3 protein
few,TRBJ2-2,TRBV5-6,TRBD1,TGTGCCAGCAGCCCAGGGGGCGCGGAGCTGTTTTTT,CASSPGGAELFF
once,TRBJ1-1,TRBV29-1,TRBD1,TGCAGCGTCTCAGCTTCCTGGACAGGGATGAACACTGAAGCTTTCTTT,CSVSASWTGMNTEAFF
.,TRBJ2-2,TRBV2,TRBD1,TGTGCCAGCCCCCTCCCCGGGACAGGGCCGAGCGGGGAGCTGTTTTTT,CASPLPGTGPSGELFF
.,TRBJ2-2,TRBV29-1,.,TGCAGCGGGGGACAAGAGAACACCGGGGAGCTGTTTTTT,CSGGQENTGELFF
.,TRBJ1-2,TRBV6-5,.,TGTGCCAGCAGTCGGACGGACACGAACTATGGCTACACCTTC,CASSRTDTNYGYTF
.,TRBJ2-1,TRBV25-1,TRBD2,TGTGCCAGCAGTGAACCCGGGACTAGGTCGGGTGAGCAGTTCTTC,CASSEPGTRSGEQFF
.,TRBJ2-7,TRBV4-3,TRBD2,TGCGCCAGCAGCCAAGAAGCGGGAGGTACCTACGAGCAGTACTTC,CASSQEAGGTYEQYF
.,TRBJ1-1,TRBV4-2,TRBD1,TGTGCCAGCAGCCAGGAGACAGGGAAGGGTGAGGACACTGAAGCTTTCTTT,CASSQETGKGEDTEAFF
.,TRBJ2-2,TRBV6-5,TRBD2,TGTGCCAGCCGAGGTGAAGCGGGAGGACCCGGGGAGCTGTTTTTT,CASRGEAGGPGELFF
.,TRBJ2-7,TRBV27,TRBD2,TGTGCCAGCAGAAGACTAGCGGTGGGACTCTACGAGCAGTACTTC,CASRRLAVGLYEQYF
.,TRBJ1-5,TRBV19,.,TGTGCCAGTAGTATTAGTTTCCCGGGATCTGGTCAGCCCCAGCATTTT,CASSISFPGSGQPQHF
.,TRBJ1-3,TRBV5-4,.,TGTGCCAGCAGCTTGGACATTGCTGGAAACACCATATATTTT,CASSLDIAGNTIYF
.,TRBJ2-1,TRBV7-3,TRBD2,TGTGCCAGCAGCTCCTACATAGCGGGAGGTGGGTATGAGCAGTTCTTC,CASSSYIAGGGYEQFF
.,TRBJ2-1,TRBV5-4,TRBD2,TGTGCCAGCAGCTTCAGAGGACTAGCGGTCTACAATGAGCAGTTCTTC,CASSFRGLAVYNEQFF
.,TRBJ1-6,TRBV27,.,TGTGCCAGCAGTTTACGAGCAGTCTCGGGTTCACCCCTCCACTTT,CASSLRAVSGSPLHF
.,TRBJ2-7,TRBV27,TRBD1,TGTGCCAGCAGCAACAGACAGGGCTCCTACGAGCAGTACTTC,CASSNRQGSYEQYF